The 11 T cell receptor beta chains reported below all come from one sample, sequenced in a study of blood T cell repertoires in COVID-19. Clones were sequenced by immunoSEQ multiplex PCR, and TCRdb holds only the in-frame ones, with some missing. The profile shows about 230,000 clones, 85% to 90% of them singletons. Material: peripheral blood. The receptors shown here come from a man between 45 and 60 years old with COVID-19, enrolled during active disease.

Written as DNA, the CDR3 is TGTGCCAGCAGTTGGGCGAGCCAAGAGACCCAGTACTTC. Its protein is CASSWASQETQYF. The chain employs TRBV12-3 or TRBV12-4 and TRBJ2-5; unclear D gene. This CDR3 is 13 amino acids long. V was clipped by 4 bases and J by 1 base, with 7 bases between them.

The genes are TRBV12-3 or TRBV12-4 and TRBJ1-2; unclear D gene. With 6 bases removed from V and 4 bases from J, the gap between germline ends came to 12 bases. The CDR3 extends over 13 amino acids. The CDR3 reads CASSPRGLYGYTF. The DNA for the CDR3 is TGTGCCAGCAGCCCCCGTGGGCTCTATGGCTACACCTTC.

V gene TRBV7-9 combines with J gene TRBJ1-2; D might be TRBD1 (5 bases). This CDR3 has 13 amino acids. The V end lost 1 base, the J end lost 8 bases, and 11 bases lay between the germline ends. The germline gives CDR1 SEHNR, CDR2 FQNEAQ (reference sequence). The CDR3 sequence: CASSLGDRDGYTF. The CDR3, as DNA: TGTGCCAGCAGCTTAGGAGACAGAGACGGCTACACCTTC.

The V gene is TRBV7-9, the J gene TRBJ2-3, with D perhaps matching TRBD2 (6 bases). The V gene's germline CDR1 is SEHNR and CDR2 FQNEAQ (reference sequence). CDR3 length equals 16 residues. V dropped 0 bases and J dropped 0 bases, with 10 bases sitting between them. This chain's CDR3 is CASSLALGGSTDTQYF. CDR3 coding DNA: TGTGCCAGCAGCTTAGCGCTGGGGGGAAGCACAGATACGCAGTATTTT.

The CDR3 loop is CATSDSAGTRGDEQFF. CDR3 bases: TGTGCCACCAGTGATTCGGCAGGGACAAGAGGCGATGAGCAGTTCTTC. V is TRBV24-1 and J is TRBJ2-1; weak D call: TRBD1 (6 bases). Germline CDR1 is KGHDR and CDR2 is SFDVKD. Trimming left V 2 bases short and J 8 bases short, with 18 bases between. This CDR3 contains 16 residues.

V gene TRBV3-1 (or the pseudogene TRBV3-2) combines with J gene TRBJ1-4; 7 bases map to TRBD1. The CDR3 is 15 amino acids. The V segment lost 3 bases and the J segment 5 bases; nucleotides outside the gene matches: 6. CDR1 and CDR2 (germline): LGHDT, YNNKEL (reference sequence). This CDR3 reads CASSQGDRRNEKLFF. CDR3 nucleotide sequence: TGTGCCAGCAGCCAGGGGGACAGAAGAAATGAAAAACTGTTTTTT.

The chain employs TRBV28 and TRBJ1-5, with 7 bases identical to TRBD1. The germline V gene has CDR1 MDHEN and CDR2 SYDVKM. J gave up 9 bases and V 5 bases, and 13 bases lay outside the gene matches. CDR3 length: 15 amino acids. The chain's CDR3 is CASSTEQGFPLPQHF. The CDR3 DNA reads as TGTGCCAGCAGTACCGAACAGGGGTTCCCCTTGCCCCAGCATTTT.

The chain links TRBV2 to TRBJ1-1, with 9 nucleotides matching TRBD1. J was trimmed by 5 bases and V by 6 bases; bases with no gene match: 7. Per germline, CDR1 SNHLY and CDR2 FYNNEI. This CDR3 is 14 amino acids long. The CDR3 here is CASRETGGGTEAFF. DNA of the CDR3: TGTGCCAGCAGAGAGACAGGGGGAGGGACTGAAGCTTTCTTT.

The rearrangement joins TRBV7-2 to TRBJ1-5, with 8 nucleotides matching TRBD1. This CDR3 has 17 residues. From germline, CDR1 is SGHTA and CDR2 FQGNSA. V was clipped by 1 base and J by 4 bases; unmatched bases: 9. The CDR3 sequence is CASSLGTGLVRNQPQHF. CDR3 nucleotides: TGTGCCAGCAGCTTAGGGACAGGGCTCGTACGGAATCAGCCCCAGCATTTT.

V is TRBV14 and J is TRBJ1-2; 8 bases agree with TRBD1. The J segment lost 6 bases and the V segment lost 6 bases, leaving 6 bases of the junction unmatched. CDR1 is SGHDN and CDR2 is FVKESK in the germline V gene. This CDR3 region has 13 residues. This CDR3 is CASSLDREHGYTF. CDR3 in DNA: TGTGCCAGCAGTTTGGACAGGGAGCATGGCTACACCTTC.

The rearrangement links TRBV12-5 to TRBJ1-1, with TRBD1 as a possible D gene (5 bases). The V end was cut by 1 base, the J end by 7 bases, with 16 bases between. Germline V gives CDR1 LGHNT, CDR2 FRNRAP. This CDR3 has 15 residues. The CDR3 DNA is TGTGCTAGTGGTTTGGATTTGGGGGGTCACAGTGAAGCTTTCTTT. Its translation is CASGLDLGGHSEAFF.